This TCR beta chain came from a study of CD8 T cells in Susac syndrome (dated 2019 in TCRdb). Broadly, across the study: Whether CD8+ T cell activation and differentiation in Susac syndrome was antigen driven was tested using repertoire sequencing. Clonality of the CD8+ T cell repertoire was compared between roughly eleven healthy donors, approximately 14 Susac syndrome patients and roughly 16 multiple sclerosis patients. Findings and caveats that apply to the study as a whole: The TCR sequencing and HLA analysis was acknowledged to have included a relatively small number of individuals.

Peripheral blood CD8+ and CD4+ T cells from healthy donors, Susac syndrome patients and multiple sclerosis patients were profiled using high-throughput TCR beta sequencing. The multiple sclerosis controls were treatment-naive patients whose relapsing-remitting disease, either stable or active, fulfilled the revised McDonald criteria. Bulk CD8+ and CD4+ T cells were purified by magnetic negative isolation, while CD8+ TEMRA cells were enriched using FACS. Blood was drawn into EDTA tubes, processed within 24 hours, and PBMCs were isolated by density gradient centrifugation. PBMCs destined for TCR sequencing were cryopreserved in liquid nitrogen and later thawed in a 37 °C water bath. A purity of at least 90% was achieved for sorted or isolated CD4+, CD8+ and CD8+ TEMRA cells. CDR1 and CDR2 were assigned from the germline V gene (reference sequence) as MNHEY and SMNVEV. Cut back by 3 bases and 7 bases, the V and J ends lie 16 bases apart. The CDR3 numbers 16 residues from cysteine through phenylalanine. Solely the CDR3 DNA is kept, with 48 bases framed from the first base.

This clonotype has just one count. Its antigen remains unidentified. Base qualities are not at hand, and no much larger clone is one base apart. A single read offers scant evidence. RNA was extracted using the RNeasy kit, and roughly 0.45 to 1 microgram was reverse transcribed with random hexamers. TCR beta CDR3 regions were amplified with the immunoSEQ multiplex PCR assay covering 54 Vbeta and 13 Jbeta segments. Bias from PCR amplification was corrected by using a synthetic template baseline for primer optimization and for computational correction. The original methods were these. Reads were annotated to V, D and J genes per IMGT and analyzed with immunoSEQ Analyzer, keeping only productive sequences. Clonality was computed as one minus Shannon entropy normalized by log2 of the number of productive unique sequences. For each patient and control, public and private clones were evaluated among the 100 most prevalent clones. Susac-specific clones were defined as absent from healthy and MS cohorts, around 980 published viral clones and other ImmuneACCESS disease sequences. TCRdb itself trimmed the public reads at Q25 with fastp, ran MiXCR and retained productive beta chains. Merged by CDR3 protein, the rows form single entries marked with the most common genes and DNA. These V and J calls are TCRdb output, not the study's own analysis. The sample table lists fewer than 300,000 distinct CDR3 sequences, around 83% of them with a count of one. Over 0.1% of the sample lies in the top ten.

The rearranged chain carries TRBV27 and TRBJ1-6, with a tentative D gene TRBD1 over 6 matching bases. This sequence was found in a human donor with multiple sclerosis. Material: CD8+ T cells from PBMCs. The sequenced DNA is TGTGCCAGCAGTTTCTTACGAGGGACAAAGAATTCACCCCTCCACTTT. Its protein product is CASSFLRGTKNSPLHF.